A selection of T cell receptor beta chains follows, all from one sample in a study of Graves' ophthalmopathy and Graves' hyperthyroidism. TCRdb analysed the multiplex PCR reads with MiXCR anew, one entry per CDR3 protein. The sample has 400,000 to 450,000 distinct CDR3 sequences, around a fifth seen once; the top ten hold roughly 3%. The sequenced material came from peripheral blood. These receptors were collected from a woman under 30 with stable Graves' hyperthyroidism. Both conserved end residues are part of each CDR3. D genes are given only for firm matches. Not every row has a clone size; where given, it reads once, few, many or a size class.

>many|TRBD1|TRBV20-1|TRBJ2-1
TGCAGTGCTAGATGGGACAGGGACTACAATGAGCAGTTCTTC
CSARWDRDYNEQFF
>many|-|TRBV28|TRBJ1-2
TGTGCCAGCAGTTTTCTGGCAGCCTATGGCTACACCTTC
CASSFLAAYGYTF
>-|-|TRBV6-2/TRBV6-3|TRBJ2-5
TGTGCCAGCAGTTACGGGCGGGAACCGGAGACCCAGTACTTC
CASSYGREPETQYF
>-|-|TRBV28|TRBJ2-5
TGTGCCAGCACCCTTCTGTCATTCGGGGCCCAAACCACCCAGTACTTC
CASTLLSFGAQTTQYF
>-|-|TRBV6-1|TRBJ2-5
TGTGCCAGCAGTGAATTCGCCTCGGGGACCCAGTACTTC
CASSEFASGTQYF
>many|-|TRBV30|TRBJ1-6
TGTGCCTGGAGTGGCAGGGACCCGTCACCCCTCCACTTT
CAWSGRDPSPLHF
>-|-|TRBV12-3/TRBV12-4|TRBJ1-1
TGTGCCAGCAGTCCGGACATGGGGGACACTGACGCTTTCTTT
CASSPDMGDTDAFF
>-|-|TRBV12-3/TRBV12-4|TRBJ2-5
TGTGCCAGCAGTTTGATGGCAGGGCGACAAGAGACCCAGTACTTC
CASSLMAGRQETQYF
>few|TRBD2|TRBV29-1|TRBJ2-7
TGCAGCGTTGAGGAGACTAGCGGATACGAGCAGTACTTC
CSVEETSGYEQYF
>many|TRBD1|TRBV25-1|TRBJ2-1
TGTGCCAGCAGTGAAGATGTGGGACAGCGTAGCTCCTACAATGAGCAGTTCTTC
CASSEDVGQRSSYNEQFF
>-|-|TRBV4-1|TRBJ2-7
TGCGCCAGCAGCCAAGAACGGTGGGGACCCTACGAGCAGTACTTC
CASSQERWGPYEQYF
>many|TRBD2|TRBV5-1|TRBJ2-5
TGCGCCAGCAGCTCCGGGGGACTAGCGGGAGTTGAGACCCAGTACTTC
CASSSGGLAGVETQYF
>few|-|TRBV12-3/TRBV12-4|TRBJ2-7
TGTGCCAGCAGTGTTCGGACAGACGCCTACGAGCAGTACTTC
CASSVRTDAYEQYF
>many|TRBD1|TRBV19|TRBJ1-5
TGTGCCAGTAGTACGGATGACAGGGCGCACGAACAGCCCCAGCATTTT
CASSTDDRAHEQPQHF
>-|-|TRBV27|TRBJ1-2
TGTGCCAGCAGGGCTTCAGGGTATGGCTACACCTTC
CASRASGYGYTF
>many|TRBD1|TRBV6-1|TRBJ1-1
TGTGCCAGCAGTGAAGTACAGGGGGCCATGAACACTGAAGCTTTCTTT
CASSEVQGAMNTEAFF
>few|-|TRBV9|TRBJ2-5
TGTGCCAGCAGCCCAGGTCGGAGTCGCCCAGAGACCCAGTACTTC
CASSPGRSRPETQYF
>-|-|TRBV4-1|TRBJ1-2
TGCGCCAGCAGCCAGGGCAGATCTGTCTATGGCTACACCTTC
CASSQGRSVYGYTF
>many|-|TRBV18|TRBJ2-5
TGTGCCAGCTCGCGGGACAGCGGGGAGACCCAGTACTTC
CASSRDSGETQYF
>many|-|TRBV6-2/TRBV6-3|TRBJ2-5
TGTGCCAGCAGAGATCTGGTCTTCGAGACCCAGTACTTC
CASRDLVFETQYF
>-|-|TRBV15|TRBJ1-5
TGTGCCACCAGCCTCCGCCGGGCCCTCAGACCACCTCAGCCCCAGCATTTT
CATSLRRALRPPQPQHF
>many|TRBD2|TRBV24-1|TRBJ2-7
TGTGCCACCAGTGATTTGCGGGCTAGCGGGAGGAACGAGCAGTACTTC
CATSDLRASGRNEQYF
>-|-|TRBV29-1|TRBJ1-1
TGCAGCGTTGACAAGGCGCGGGGATCCACTGAAGCTTTCTTT
CSVDKARGSTEAFF
>many|-|TRBV25-1|TRBJ2-2
TGTGCCAGCAGTGAATGGTCAACGAACACCGGGGAGCTGTTTTTT
CASSEWSTNTGELFF
>many|-|TRBV28|TRBJ1-2
TGTGCCAGCAGCCCCACAATCGGGTATGGCTACACCTTC
CASSPTIGYGYTF
>many|-|TRBV12-3/TRBV12-4|TRBJ1-3
TGTGCCAGCAGCCTGATAAAGGGAACTGGAAACACCATATATTTT
CASSLIKGTGNTIYF
>many|-|TRBV9|TRBJ2-7
TGTGCCAGCAGCGTTTACGGGAGCAGTCTGGGCGAGCAGTACTTC
CASSVYGSSLGEQYF
>-|-|TRBV4-1|TRBJ1-1
TGCGCCAGCAGCCAACGGAGACAGGCGGAAGCTTTCTTT
CASSQRRQAEAFF
>few|-|TRBV3-1|TRBJ1-2
TGTGCCAGCAGCCAAAGAGTCAAGAGACAGACTAACTATGGCTACACCTTC
CASSQRVKRQTNYGYTF
>many|TRBD1|TRBV30|TRBJ1-6
TGTGCCTGGCTAGGCGGGACAGGGAGTTCACCCCTCCACTTT
CAWLGGTGSSPLHF
>many|-|TRBV11-2|TRBJ2-7
TGTGCCAGCAGCCAACCAGGGTACGAGCAGTACTTC
CASSQPGYEQYF
>many|TRBD1|TRBV20-1|TRBJ1-5
TGCAGTGCTTGGACAGGGAGCAATCAGCCCCAGCATTTT
CSAWTGSNQPQHF
>many|-|TRBV20-1|TRBJ2-7
TGCAGTGCTAGAGATGTTACGGCCAACCCCTACAAGCAGTACTTC
CSARDVTANPYKQYF
>many|TRBD1|TRBV19|TRBJ1-1
TGTGCCAGTAACCAGGGGGCGGCGGAAGCTTTCTTT
CASNQGAAEAFF
>-|TRBD1|TRBV7-6|TRBJ2-7
TGTGCCAGCAGCATAGGACAGGGCCCCTCCTACGAGCAGTACTTC
CASSIGQGPSYEQYF
>-|-|TRBV20-1|TRBJ1-2
TGCAGTGCAAAAAAATCGACAAATGGCTACACCTTC
CSAKKSTNGYTF
>many|-|TRBV15|TRBJ2-2
TGTGCCACCAGCAGAGAAGTGGGCTTGAACACCGGGGAGCTGTTTTTT
CATSREVGLNTGELFF
>-|-|TRBV20-1|TRBJ1-2
TGCAGTGCTAGAAGACAGGCGTACACCTTC
CSARRQAYTF
>few|-|TRBV14|TRBJ1-6
TGTGCCAGCAGCCAAGGGGTCGAAAATAATTCACCCCTCCACTTT
CASSQGVENNSPLHF
>-|TRBD1|TRBV4-1|TRBJ1-5
TGCGCCAGCAGCCAAGATAGGGGCAGGGGGCGATCGGGTGGCAATCAGCCCCAGCATTTT
CASSQDRGRGRSGGNQPQHF
>many|-|TRBV7-2|TRBJ2-7
TGTGCCAGCAGTCCTGAGGGTAGCTCCTACGAGCAGTACTTC
CASSPEGSSYEQYF
>many|TRBD1|TRBV24-1|TRBJ2-5
TGTGCCACCAGTGACCGTCGGGACAGACTATGGTACTTC
CATSDRRDRLWYF
>many|-|TRBV19|TRBJ1-1
TGTGCCAGTAGTATGGCTGGACAAGCTTTCTTT
CASSMAGQAFF
>many|TRBD1|TRBV20-1|TRBJ1-2
TGCAGTGCTAGAGATCGACAGGGAGGGTATGGCTACACCTTC
CSARDRQGGYGYTF
>many|-|TRBV15|TRBJ2-5
TGTGCCACCAGCAGATCCCTTGGGGGCGGGGAGACCCAGTACTTC
CATSRSLGGGETQYF
>-|-|TRBV18|TRBJ2-7
TGTGCCAGCTCACCGCAGACTCCCTACGAGCAGTACTTC
CASSPQTPYEQYF
>-|TRBD1|TRBV5-1|TRBJ2-7
TGCGCCAGCAGCCCCGGAGCAGGGGGCCGTGGGGGTGACGAGCAGTACTTC
CASSPGAGGRGGDEQYF
>-|-|TRBV6-1|TRBJ2-7
TGTGCCAGCATGCAGTATACAGTAGCCTACGAGCAGTACTTC
CASMQYTVAYEQYF
>many|TRBD1|TRBV6-2/TRBV6-3|TRBJ2-7
TGTGCCAGCATCGATACCGGGACAGGCTACGAGCAGTACTTC
CASIDTGTGYEQYF
>many|-|TRBV28|TRBJ1-1
TGTGCCAGCAGTTTATCCGGGAGGTTCAGGGTTAACACTGAAGCTTTCTTT
CASSLSGRFRVNTEAFF
>many|-|TRBV5-6|TRBJ2-2
TGTGCCAGCAGCTTGCCCACCGGGGAGCTGTTTTTT
CASSLPTGELFF
>many|TRBD1|TRBV10-3|TRBJ2-7
TGTGCCATCAGTGAGACAGGGGGCGCAGCCTACGAGCAGTACTTC
CAISETGGAAYEQYF
>-|-|TRBV11-2|TRBJ2-7
TGTGCCAGCAGCCAAAGCCGCAGGGTCTACGAGCAGTACTTC
CASSQSRRVYEQYF
>many|-|TRBV2|TRBJ2-5
TGTGCCAGCAGTGAAGCGCTAACGGGATGGGAGACCCAGTACTTC
CASSEALTGWETQYF
>many|-|TRBV7-2|TRBJ2-3
TGTGCCAGCAGCTTAGCCGTGGCTAGTCTCACAGATACGCAGTATTTT
CASSLAVASLTDTQYF
>-|TRBD2|TRBV20-1|TRBJ2-7
TGCAGTGCTAGTCACGGCGGGGGGAGCTCCTACGAGCAGTACTTC
CSASHGGGSSYEQYF
>once|-|TRBV5-1|TRBJ2-5
TGCGCCAGCAGCTTGAAGGACGGACAAGAGACCCAGTACTTC
CASSLKDGQETQYF
>many|-|TRBV10-3|TRBJ2-7
TGTGCCATCAGTGATTTGTACGAGCAGTACTTC
CAISDLYEQYF
>many|-|TRBV2|TRBJ1-1
TGTGCCAGCAGTGATACTCAGAACGCTGAAGCTTTCTTT
CASSDTQNAEAFF
>many|-|TRBV7-2|TRBJ1-2
TGTGCCAGCAGCTTGCCCGTTGACTATGGCTACACCTTC
CASSLPVDYGYTF